This record looks at one TCR beta chain sequence and its context. What it binds is unknown. A single base separates this from a much larger clone, so it may be a read error. The record originates from a study of glioma-infiltrating T cells. TCR alpha and beta CDR3 regions were amplified from RNA using iRepertoire nested multiplex PCR. One-step reverse transcription and amplification started from roughly 100-400 ng of tissue mRNA or PBMC total RNA. TCRdb used MiXCR to reprocess the multiplex PCR reads, holding one entry per CDR3 protein. The table records approximately 120,000 distinct CDR3 sequences, around 23% of them present only once. Study-wide findings and caveats: Above-expected tissue-blood divergence occurred in all gliomas, most in low-grade ones.

The CDR3 sequence is 18 residues long. CDR1 is SGHTA, CDR2 FQGNSA, per germline. Source material: glioma tissue, nonneoplastic brain tissue, or PBMCs (not recorded which). J is TRBJ2-2 and V is TRBV7-2; unclear D gene. The receptor was isolated from a human donor with low-grade glioma or glioblastoma, undergoing nonglioma brain surgery, or in good health (not recorded which). The CDR3 DNA is TGTGCCAGCAGCTTAGTGGTTCGTCTGCGGAATGTCACCTGGGAGCTGTTTTTT. Translation gives CASSLVVRLRNVTWELFF.